This T cell receptor beta chain was sequenced for a study of cytomegalovirus exposure and HLA in healthy donors. Study in general: An analysis done earlier identified about 120 million unique TCR beta sequences from about 179 million T cells.

Vbeta (60) and Jbeta (13) primers were used in the PCR. Sequencing used immunoSEQ multiplex PCR; TCRdb keeps in-frame clones, though not all of them. This table holds about 130,000 clones, more than 70% found once. The donors, nominally healthy at sampling, likely had unrecorded immune exposures. A note on this clone: As yet, its antigen is unknown.

The study, taken as a whole, reports: In presence/absence analyses, roughly uniform sequencing depth across donors was assumed. Immune exposure data for these donors was limited to CMV serostatus.

This CDR3 is built from 16 residues. Between the trimmed V and J ends, which lost 1 base and 4 bases, there was a span of 16 bases. Germline V gene sequence: CDR1 SGHNT, CDR2 YYREEE (reference sequence). The TCR originated in a human donor in good health. The chain uses TRBV5-4 and TRBJ2-3; D is possibly TRBD2 (6 bases). The sequenced material came from PBMCs. DNA for the CDR3: TGTGCCAGCAGCTTGTTTGGGCGGGGACTCGCAGATACGCAGTATTTT. Protein product: CASSLFGRGLADTQYF.